This entry describes one T cell receptor beta chain. The V end lost 0 bases, the J end lost 7 bases, and 10 bases lay between the germline ends. Germline-derived CDR1 and CDR2 are SGHKS and YYEKEE (reference sequence). The CDR3 runs to 13 residues. Clones were sequenced by immunoSEQ multiplex PCR, and TCRdb holds only the in-frame ones, with some missing. The table records roughly 230,000 clones, about 88% of them present only once. These data are taken from a study of blood T cell repertoires in COVID-19. Overall study context: T cells, B-cell-depleted T cells, or PBMCs provided the cDNA or gDNA that served as material.

This clonotype was obtained from a woman aged 40-49 years who had recovered from COVID-19. The sample comprised peripheral blood. The chain links TRBV5-5 to TRBJ1-2; possible D gene TRBD1, 6 bases. CDR3 residues: CASSLARGAGYTF. The CDR3 nucleotides are TGTGCCAGCAGCTTGGCCCGGGGGGCTGGCTACACCTTC.